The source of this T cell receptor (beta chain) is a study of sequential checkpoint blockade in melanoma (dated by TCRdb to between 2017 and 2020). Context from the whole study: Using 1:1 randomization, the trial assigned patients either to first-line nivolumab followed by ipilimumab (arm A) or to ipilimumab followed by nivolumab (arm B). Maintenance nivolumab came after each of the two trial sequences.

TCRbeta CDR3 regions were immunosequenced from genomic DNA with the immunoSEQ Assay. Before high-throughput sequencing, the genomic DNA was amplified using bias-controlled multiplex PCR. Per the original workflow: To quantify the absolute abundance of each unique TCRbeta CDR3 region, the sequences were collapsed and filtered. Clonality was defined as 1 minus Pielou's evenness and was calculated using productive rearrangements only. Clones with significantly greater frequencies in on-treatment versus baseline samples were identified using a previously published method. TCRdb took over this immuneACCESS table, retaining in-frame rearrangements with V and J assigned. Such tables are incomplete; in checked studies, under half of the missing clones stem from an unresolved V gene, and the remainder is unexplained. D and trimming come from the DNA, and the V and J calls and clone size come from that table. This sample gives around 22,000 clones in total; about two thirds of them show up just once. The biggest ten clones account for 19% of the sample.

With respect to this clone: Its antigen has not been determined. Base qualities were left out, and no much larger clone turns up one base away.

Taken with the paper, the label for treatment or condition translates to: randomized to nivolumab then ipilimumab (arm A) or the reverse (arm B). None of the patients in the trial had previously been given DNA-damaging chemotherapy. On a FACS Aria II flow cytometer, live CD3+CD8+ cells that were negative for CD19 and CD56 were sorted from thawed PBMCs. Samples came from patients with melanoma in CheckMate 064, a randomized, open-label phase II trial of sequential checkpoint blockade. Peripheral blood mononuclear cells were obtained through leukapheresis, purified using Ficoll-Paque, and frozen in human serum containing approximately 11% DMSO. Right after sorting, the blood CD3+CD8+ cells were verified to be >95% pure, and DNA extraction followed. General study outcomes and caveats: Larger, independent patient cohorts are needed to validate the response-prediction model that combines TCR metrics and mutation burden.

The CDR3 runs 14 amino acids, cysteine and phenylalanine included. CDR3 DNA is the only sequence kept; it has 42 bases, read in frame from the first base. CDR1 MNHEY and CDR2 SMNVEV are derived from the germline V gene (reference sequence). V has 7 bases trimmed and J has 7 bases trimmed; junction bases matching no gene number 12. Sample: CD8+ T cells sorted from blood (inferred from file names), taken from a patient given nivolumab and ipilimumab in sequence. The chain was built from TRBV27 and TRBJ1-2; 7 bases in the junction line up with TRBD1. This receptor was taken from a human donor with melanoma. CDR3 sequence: CASTPLSSGGGYTF. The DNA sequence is TGTGCCAGCACGCCTCTTTCGTCAGGGGGTGGCTACACCTTC.